This entry lists 24 T cell receptor beta chains sequenced from one sample in a study of siplizumab effects on memory and regulatory T cells. Assay: immunoSEQ multiplex PCR; the TCRdb copy retains only in-frame clones and omits some. This table holds 100,000 or so clones, more than 90% found once. Sequenced material: CD4+ T cells sorted from blood. All receptors come from a human donor in good health.

The chain recombines TRBV6-1 with TRBJ2-3; 8 nucleotides match TRBD2. The CDR3 consists of 14 residues. With 7 bases clipped from V and 4 bases from J, the junction kept 7 bases outside the gene matches. Germline CDR1 is MNHNS and CDR2 is SASEGT. The CDR3: CASIRTSLSDTQYF. The CDR3, as DNA: TGTGCCAGCATCAGGACTAGCTTGTCAGATACGCAGTATTTT.

The CDR3 nucleotides read TGTGCCAGCAGTGACTTAAATTCACCCCTCCACTTT. It codes for CASSDLNSPLHF. The V gene is TRBV6-4, the J gene TRBJ1-6; D gene unclear. Trimming took off 1 base at V and 7 bases at J, with 2 bases between the two ends. Germline V gene data show CDR1 as MRHNA and CDR2 as SNTAGT. The CDR3 has 12 residues.

The chain has TRBV4-1 and TRBJ2-2, with 10 positions matching TRBD2. The CDR3 sequence is 18 residues long. V gave up 0 bases and J gave up 4 bases; unmatched junction bases: 8. CDR1 and CDR2 from the germline V gene are MGHRA and YSYEKL. CDR3 DNA: TGCGCCAGCAGCCAAGAACCGGGACTAGCGAGTCCCACCGGGGAGCTGTTTTTT. Translation: CASSQEPGLASPTGELFF.

This clone was recorded only once. The chain carries TRBV19 and TRBJ1-1, with D tentatively TRBD1 (6 bases). This CDR3 is built from 15 residues. Trimming shortened V by 6 bases and J by 0 bases, and 14 bases separated the two germline ends. Looked up from germline, CDR1 is LNHDA and CDR2 is SQIVND (reference sequence). In DNA form, the CDR3 reads TGTGCCAGTAGACAGGGTCACCTCATGAACACTGAAGCTTTCTTT. It codes for CASRQGHLMNTEAFF.

The chain combines TRBV28 with TRBJ2-3, with no clear D. The CDR3 spans 14 residues. Trimming cost V 2 bases and J 6 bases, with 12 bases left between them. Germline CDR1 MDHEN, CDR2 SYDVKM. The CDR3 DNA sequence: TGTGCCAGCAGTTTACCTAGTAAGGTTGATACGCAGTATTTT. It encodes CASSLPSKVDTQYF.

The DNA of the CDR3 is TGTGCCAGTTCCTACAGGGACAGGGGGCTGGGTGGCTACACCTTC. This sequence encodes CASSYRDRGLGGYTF. The genes are TRBV28 and TRBJ1-2, with TRBD1 matching over 12 bases. The ends lost 9 bases at V and 7 bases at J; junction bases unmatched: 12. The CDR3 totals 15 residues. The V gene's germline CDR1 is MDHEN and CDR2 SYDVKM.

This rearrangement joins TRBV29-1 to TRBJ1-1, with TRBD1 matching over 8 bases. Germline CDR1 reads SQVTM; CDR2 reads ANQGSEA. V shed 4 bases, J shed 7 bases, and the junction held 11 bases outside the gene matches. The CDR3 is 14 amino acids. The CDR3 DNA reads as TGCAGCGTTGTGGTGCAGGGGGCTGTCGGTGAAGCTTTCTTT. This codes for CSVVVQGAVGEAFF.

The CDR3 region has the DNA TGTGCCAGCAGTTTGGGCGAGCAGTACTTC. It yields the protein CASSLGEQYF. The chain carries TRBV28 and TRBJ2-7; no reliable D call. CDR3 length equals 10 residues. The V end was cut by 3 bases, the J end by 6 bases, with 3 bases between. Germline lookup yields CDR1 MDHEN and CDR2 SYDVKM.

The J gene is TRBJ1-6, the V gene TRBV7-3; D gene unclear. Trimming took 5 bases from V and 9 from J, leaving 17 bases between them. The CDR3 runs to 15 residues. Germline V lookup: CDR1 SGHTA, CDR2 FQGTGA. The CDR3 region is CASSLDYSLGSPLHF. CDR3 bases: TGTGCCAGCAGCCTGGACTATAGTCTGGGTTCACCCCTCCACTTT.

This clone was found once. CDR3 DNA: TGCGCCAGCAGCTTGGTCGCGGTGAGCTCCTACAATGAGCAGTTCTTC. This encodes CASSLVAVSSYNEQFF. V and J are TRBV5-1 and TRBJ2-1; no reliable D call. Trimming removed 0 bases from V and 0 bases from J, with 10 bases in between. The CDR3 runs to 16 residues. Per the germline V gene, CDR1 is SGHRS and CDR2 is YFSETQ. The variable domain in full, with the rest retrieved from reference TRBV5-1 and TRBJ2-1, is KAGVTQTPRYLIKTRGQQVTLSCSPISGHRSVSWYQQTPGQGLQFLFEYFSETQRNKGNFPGRFSGRQFSNSRSEMNVSTLELGDSALYLCASSLVAVSSYNEQFFGPGTRLTVL.

This clone was observed a handful of times. The chain uses TRBV18 and TRBJ1-2; 7 nucleotides match TRBD1. The CDR3 is 14 amino acids. Per germline, CDR1 KGHSH and CDR2 LQKENI. With 3 bases clipped from V and 4 bases from J, the junction kept 5 bases outside the gene matches. The CDR3 loop is CASSPVGTAYGYTF. The CDR3 region has the DNA TGTGCCAGCTCACCGGTGGGGACAGCCTATGGCTACACCTTC.

CDR3 nucleotides: TGTGCCAGCAGTTACGCGGGACGGGGCACAGATACGCAGTATTTT. Amino acids: CASSYAGRGTDTQYF. This chain links TRBV6-5 with TRBJ2-3; tentatively, D is TRBD2 (6 bases). Per germline, CDR1 MNHEY and CDR2 SVGAGI. The V end lost 2 bases, the J end lost 1 base, and 10 bases lay between the germline ends. The CDR3 spans 15 residues.

The chain recombines TRBV18 with TRBJ1-4, with D unresolved. This CDR3 is 15 amino acids long. Trimming left V 0 bases short and J 7 bases short, with 12 bases between. Germline loops: CDR1 KGHSH, CDR2 LQKENI. CDR3 loop: CASSPPASLGEKLFF. Written as DNA, the CDR3 is TGTGCCAGCTCACCACCGGCCTCCTTGGGTGAAAAACTGTTTTTT.

CDR3 sequence: CASSQASKETQYF. The CDR3 DNA reads as TGTGCCAGCAGCCAAGCGTCGAAAGAGACCCAGTACTTC. This chain joins TRBV14 and TRBJ2-5, with D hard to call. Trimming removed 1 base from V and 3 bases from J, with 6 bases in between. The CDR3 loop spans 13 amino acids. Germline lookup yields CDR1 SGHDN and CDR2 FVKESK.

The chain couples TRBV4-3 to TRBJ1-1; 7 bases align to TRBD1. V lost 1 base, J lost 11 bases, and 7 bases stayed unmatched. CDR3 size: 13 residues. The V gene's germline CDR1 is LGHNA and CDR2 YSLEER. In nucleotides, the CDR3 is TGCGCCAGCAGCCAAGCGACAGGGTGGGGGGCTTTCTTT. Translation gives CASSQATGWGAFF.

The chain combines TRBV7-3 with TRBJ2-2; TRBD2 matches at 9 bases. Germline values: CDR1 SGHTA, CDR2 FQGTGA. The CDR3 covers 16 residues. V lost 4 bases and J lost 1; bases outside the gene matches: 4. CDR3 sequence reads: CASSYRLAVNTGELFF. The DNA of the CDR3 is TGTGCCAGCAGCTACCGACTAGCGGTGAACACCGGGGAGCTGTTTTTT.

The rearrangement joins TRBV5-1 to TRBJ2-1; D is tentatively TRBD1 or TRBD2 (5 bases each). The germline V gene has CDR1 SGHRS and CDR2 YFSETQ. The V end was cut by 4 bases, the J end by 0 bases, with 11 bases between. The CDR3 is made up of 15 amino acids. The CDR3 DNA follows: TGCGCCAGCAGCGGGACGCTGAGCTCCTACAATGAGCAGTTCTTC. It specifies CASSGTLSSYNEQFF.

The chain recombines TRBV27 with TRBJ1-1; possibly TRBD1 for D (6 bases). V lost 7 bases, J lost 0 bases, and 18 bases lay in between. Germline assignment: CDR1 MNHEY and CDR2 SMNVEV (reference sequence). The CDR3 loop spans 16 amino acids. CDR3 region: CASKSVGGNMNTEAFF. CDR3 coding DNA: TGTGCCAGCAAGTCGGTCGGGGGCAACATGAACACTGAAGCTTTCTTT.

There are a few counts of this clone. The chain couples TRBV9 to TRBJ1-5; weak D call: TRBD1 (6 bases). The CDR3 runs 14 residues. The germline V gene encodes CDR1 SGDLS and CDR2 YYNGEE. Trimming removed 3 bases from V and 4 bases from J, with 11 bases in between. CDR3 region: CASSESGENQPQHF. The CDR3 DNA reads as TGTGCCAGCAGCGAATCAGGGGAGAATCAGCCCCAGCATTTT.

This clone was recorded once. V is TRBV14 and J is TRBJ2-1; TRBD2 aligns across 10 bases. The CDR3 runs 15 residues. V trimming: 4 bases; J trimming: 6 bases; junction bases outside the gene matches: 6. Germline V gene lookup returns CDR1 SGHDN and CDR2 FVKESK. The CDR3 is CASSRRAGGLNEQFF. The CDR3 DNA sequence: TGTGCCAGCAGCCGTAGAGCGGGGGGGCTCAATGAGCAGTTCTTC.

This clone appeared a single time. The chain links TRBV6-6 to TRBJ2-1, with TRBD2 as a possible D gene (5 bases). This CDR3 spans 15 amino acids. Germline CDR1 MNHNY, CDR2 SVGAGI (reference sequence). Deletions cut 7 bases from V and 4 bases from J, with 17 bases between. CDR3 sequence (DNA): TGTGCCAGCACCGCGGGTTTTGTCAGGTACAATGAGCAGTTCTTC. Translation gives CASTAGFVRYNEQFF.

The CDR3 protein is CASALRGATNEKLFF. As DNA, the CDR3 is TGTGCCAGCGCTTTAAGAGGGGCAACTAATGAAAAACTGTTTTTT. The V and J genes are TRBV7-2 and TRBJ1-4, with a possible D match to TRBD1 (5 bases). Germline V gene data show CDR1 as SGHTA and CDR2 as FQGNSA. The CDR3 is 15 residues long. Trimming took off 8 bases at V and 0 bases at J, with 13 bases between the two ends.

The chain links TRBV19 to TRBJ2-6, with a weak D call TRBD1 (6 bases). The CDR3 extends over 14 amino acids. V was trimmed by 8 bases and J by 4 bases, leaving 12 bases between them. From germline, CDR1 is LNHDA and CDR2 SQIVND (reference sequence). CDR3 in DNA: TGTGCCAGTCAAGGACAGCCCGGGGCCAACGTCCTGACTTTC. It encodes CASQGQPGANVLTF.

V gene TRBV19 combines with J gene TRBJ1-5; 8 bases fit TRBD1. The length of the CDR3 is 15 residues. Per the germline V gene, CDR1 is LNHDA and CDR2 is SQIVND (reference sequence). Trimming cost V 10 bases and J 0 bases; bases outside gene matches: 8. The CDR3 region has the DNA TGTGCCACCCGGGGACAGGCTTTTAGCAATCAGCCCCAGCATTTT. As protein: CATRGQAFSNQPQHF.